This record concerns one TCR beta chain sequence. The antigen remains unidentified. The data originate from a study of cytomegalovirus exposure and HLA in healthy donors. Study-level results: The study recorded about 150 TCR beta chains that were cytomegalovirus-associated. In a later analysis, productive TCRs from donors in an Asian-associated ancestry cluster reportedly carried fewer N-insertions than the cohort mean.

Germline V CDR1 and CDR2: SNHLY, FYNNEI. The CDR3 has 12 residues. V gave up 3 bases and J gave up 8 bases, with 7 bases separating them. It was with 60 Vbeta and 13 Jbeta primers that the PCR ran. The repertoire was sequenced with immunoSEQ multiplex PCR; TCRdb's copy has only in-frame clones and lacks some. The sample has 150,000 to 200,000 clones; over 70% are singletons. The sample consisted of PBMCs. The gene calls are TRBV2 and TRBJ1-4; D is possibly TRBD1 (5 bases). This sequence was found in a man aged 35 to 55 in good health and CMV-seropositive. The CDR3 loop is CASSDRVEKLFF. CDR3 DNA sequence: TGTGCCAGCAGTGACAGGGTCGAAAAACTGTTTTTT.